Following are 32 T cell receptor beta chains from one sample sequenced in a study of blood T cell repertoires in COVID-19. Some clones are missing from TCRdb's copy, which holds only in-frame ones; the method was immunoSEQ multiplex PCR. The sample consists of hundreds of thousands of clones, 88% of them appearing once. The sequenced material came from peripheral blood. These receptors were taken from a young man with active or convalescent COVID-19.

The CDR3 coding sequence is TGTGCCAGCTCACCTTCAGGGATAAATCCTAACTATGGCTACACCTTC. This translates into CASSPSGINPNYGYTF. The chain couples TRBV18 to TRBJ1-2, with a possible D match to TRBD1 (5 bases). This CDR3 region has 16 residues. Looked up from germline, CDR1 is KGHSH and CDR2 is LQKENI. V lost 3 bases, J lost 0 bases, and 14 bases lay in between.

Worth noting for this clone: One end of the junction fails to match germline, which may point to a read error. The chain is built from TRBV7-2 and TRBJ2-2, with D perhaps matching TRBD1 (7 bases). CDR1 is SGHTA, CDR2 FQGNSA, per germline. The CDR3 spans 15 residues. CDR3 region: CASTLAQGGTGELFF. The CDR3 region has the DNA TGTGCCAGCACCTTAGCGCAGGGGGGAACCGGGGAGCTGTTTTTT.

The rearrangement uses TRBV10-3 and TRBJ1-4, with D perhaps TRBD1 (5 bases). Trimming pared 3 bases from V and 3 bases from J, leaving 11 bases between. Per germline, CDR1 ENHRY and CDR2 SYGVKD. The CDR3 is 15 amino acids. The CDR3 here is CAISDGGAANEKLFF. Here the CDR3 DNA reads TGTGCCATCAGTGACGGGGGTGCCGCTAATGAAAAACTGTTTTTT.

This chain connects TRBV5-5 to TRBJ1-2; 10 nucleotides line up with TRBD1. The CDR3 has 20 amino acids. Trimming removed 3 bases from V and 8 bases from J; junction bases left unmatched: 25. CDR1 and CDR2 from the germline V gene are SGHKS and YYEKEE (reference sequence). DNA of the CDR3: TGTGCCAGCAGCTGGATGGTAGGACCAGGACAGGGGGTTAAAGGTTACGGCTACACCTTC. It specifies CASSWMVGPGQGVKGYGYTF.

The chain uses TRBV27 and TRBJ1-2; a weak D match, TRBD1 (5 bases). V was pared by 3 bases and J by 1 base, with 9 bases between. CDR1 and CDR2 from the germline V gene are MNHEY and SMNVEV (reference sequence). This CDR3 comprises 14 residues. The CDR3 loop reads CASSLQGGNYGYTF. As DNA, the CDR3 is TGTGCCAGCAGTTTGCAGGGTGGTAACTATGGCTACACCTTC.

J is TRBJ2-3 and V is TRBV4-3; 12 bases are a match to TRBD2. Germline CDR1 reads LGHNA; CDR2 reads YSLEER. CDR3 size: 17 residues. With 4 bases clipped from V and 2 bases from J, the junction kept 7 bases outside the gene matches. CDR3 loop: CASSRQTSGGFTDTQYF. The CDR3 nucleotides are TGCGCCAGCAGCCGGCAGACTAGCGGGGGCTTCACAGATACGCAGTATTTT.

In its sample, this clone was seen once. The chain links TRBV6-6 to TRBJ2-5, with 8 bases lining up with TRBD1. After removal of 1 base from V and 5 bases from J, the junction contained 3 bases not matched to a gene. The germline V gene has CDR1 MNHNY and CDR2 SVGAGI (reference sequence). CDR3 length: 14 residues. CDR3 sequence (DNA): TGTGCCAGCAGTTACTGGGCAGGGGGCGAGACCCAGTACTTC. Protein: CASSYWAGGETQYF.

The chain recombines TRBV29-1 with TRBJ2-7; possible D gene TRBD2, 6 bases. Between the trimmed V and J ends, which lost 5 bases and 3 bases, there was a span of 20 bases. CDR3 length: 15 amino acids. The germline V gene encodes CDR1 SQVTM and CDR2 ANQGSEA. The CDR3 sequence: CSVPLGQGGNYEQYF. In nucleotides, the CDR3 is TGCAGCGTTCCATTAGGGCAGGGCGGGAACTACGAGCAGTACTTC.

The rearrangement uses TRBV18 and TRBJ2-3; D gene ambiguous. The germline V gene encodes CDR1 KGHSH and CDR2 LQKENI. The CDR3 totals 13 residues. Between the trimmed V and J ends, which lost 4 bases and 2 bases, there was a span of 7 bases. CDR3 amino acids: CASSRTNTDTQYF. The CDR3 coding sequence is TGTGCCAGCTCACGTACTAACACAGATACGCAGTATTTT. Based on the CDR3 plus reference TRBV18 and TRBJ2-3, the full variable domain is NAGVMQNPRHLVRRRGQEARLRCSPMKGHSHVYWYRQLPEEGLKFMVYLQKENIIDESGMPKERFSAEFPKEGPSILRIQQVVRGDSAAYFCASSRTNTDTQYFGPGTRLTVL.

The rearrangement joins TRBV7-2 to TRBJ2-3, with 12 bases aligning to TRBD2. Germline values: CDR1 SGHTA, CDR2 FQGNSA. The CDR3 totals 15 residues. Trimming at V came to 5 bases and at J to 5 bases, leaving 5 bases not matched to a gene. The CDR3 loop is CASSTRTSGEDTQYF. As DNA, the CDR3 is TGTGCCAGCAGCACGCGGACTAGCGGGGAAGATACGCAGTATTTT.

V usage is TRBV19 and J usage is TRBJ1-1, with 11 nucleotides matching TRBD1. V shed 8 bases, J shed 9 bases, and the junction held 14 bases outside the gene matches. Germline V gene data show CDR1 as LNHDA and CDR2 as SQIVND (reference sequence). The CDR3 has 15 amino acids. The DNA for the CDR3 is TGTGCCAGTTTAAGGGGCGGGACAGGGGGAACAAAAGCTTTCTTT. Encoded protein: CASLRGGTGGTKAFF. Based on the CDR3 plus reference TRBV19 and TRBJ1-1, the full variable domain is DGGITQSPKYLFRKEGQNVTLSCEQNLNHDAMYWYRQDPGQGLRLIYYSQIVNDFQKGDIAEGYSVSREKKESFPLTVTSAQKNPTAFYLCASLRGGTGGTKAFFGQGTRLTVV.

V is TRBV19 and J is TRBJ2-7; 8 bases are a match to TRBD1. This CDR3 region has 15 residues. Germline V gene data show CDR1 as LNHDA and CDR2 as SQIVND (reference sequence). V lost 5 bases to trimming and J lost 2 bases; unmatched junction nucleotides: 8. CDR3 bases: TGTGCCAGTAGTGCCCCGGGACAGGTAGCCTACGAGCAGTACTTC. Translating gives CASSAPGQVAYEQYF.

DNA for the CDR3: TGTGCCAGCAGCTTAGGGCTGGGTCAGGGCTACACAGATACGCAGTATTTT. Its translation is CASSLGLGQGYTDTQYF. This chain connects TRBV7-9 to TRBJ2-3, with D perhaps TRBD1 (5 bases). This CDR3 is 17 amino acids long. The ends were cut back, 1 base at V and 2 bases at J, with 16 bases in the middle. Per the germline V gene, CDR1 is SEHNR and CDR2 is FQNEAQ (reference sequence). The variable domain in full, with the rest retrieved from reference TRBV7-9 and TRBJ2-3, is DTGVSQNPRHKITKRGQNVTFRCDPISEHNRLYWYRQTLGQGPEFLTYFQNEAQLEKSRLLSDRFSAERPKGSFSTLEIQRTEQGDSAMYLCASSLGLGQGYTDTQYFGPGTRLTVL.

The chain recombines TRBV19 with TRBJ1-1; D ambiguous. Deletions cut 1 base from V and 4 bases from J, with 13 bases between. This CDR3 region has 15 residues. CDR1 LNHDA and CDR2 SQIVND come from the germline V gene (reference sequence). CDR3 sequence reads: CASSIGQEPFTEAFF. CDR3 DNA: TGTGCCAGTAGTATAGGTCAGGAACCGTTCACTGAAGCTTTCTTT.

The genes are TRBV5-6 and TRBJ1-2; TRBD1 aligns across 10 bases. CDR1 and CDR2 from the germline V gene are SGHDT and YYEEEE. This CDR3 is built from 16 residues. V was pared by 5 bases and J by 8 bases, with 15 bases of the junction left unmatched. CDR3 in amino acids: CASRVSGTGVGRGYTF. Here the CDR3 DNA reads TGTGCCAGCAGGGTTTCTGGGACAGGGGTCGGGCGAGGCTACACCTTC. Full variable domain (remainder filled in from reference TRBV5-6 and TRBJ1-2): DAGVTQSPTHLIKTRGQQVTLRCSPKSGHDTVSWYQQALGQGPQFIFQYYEEEERQRGNFPDRFSGHQFPNYSSELNVNALLLGDSALYLCASRVSGTGVGRGYTFGSGTRLTVV.

This clone has only one observation. As DNA, the CDR3 is TGTGCCAGCAGCGAACAGGGGTCGGGTAAAGAGACCCAGTACTTC. It translates to CASSEQGSGKETQYF. This chain connects TRBV7-2 to TRBJ2-5; 7 nucleotides match TRBD1. V lost 5 bases and J lost 3; bases outside the gene matches: 9. This CDR3 is built from 15 residues. Per the germline V gene, CDR1 is SGHTA and CDR2 is FQGNSA.

The chain combines TRBV2 with TRBJ1-5, with TRBD1 identical over 11 bases. The V segment lost 3 bases and the J segment 6 bases; nucleotides outside the gene matches: 7. This CDR3 comprises 16 residues. Germline CDR1 is SNHLY and CDR2 is FYNNEI. The CDR3 loop reads CASSDRGTGGSQPQHF. CDR3 nucleotides: TGTGCCAGCAGTGACAGGGGGACAGGGGGATCTCAGCCCCAGCATTTT.

The CDR3 protein is CASSPQGSGNTIYF. CDR3 sequence (DNA): TGTGCCAGCTCACCCCAGGGGTCCGGAAACACCATATATTTT. V and J are TRBV18 and TRBJ1-3; TRBD1 is a possible D gene (6 bases). Germline V gene sequence: CDR1 KGHSH, CDR2 LQKENI. V lost 3 bases and J 4 bases, leaving 10 bases between the germline ends. The CDR3 loop spans 14 amino acids.

The chain carries TRBV12-3 or TRBV12-4 and TRBJ1-2, with D tentatively TRBD1 (5 bases). The CDR3 is made up of 11 amino acids. V was pared by 4 bases and J by 8 bases, with 8 bases between. The CDR3 bases are TGTGCCAGCAGTTGGGGCCCCGGCTACACCTTC. This gives the protein CASSWGPGYTF.

The V gene is TRBV27, the J gene TRBJ1-1, with 8 bases fitting TRBD1. Germline-derived CDR1 and CDR2 are MNHEY and SMNVEV (reference sequence). V gave up 6 bases and J gave up 4 bases; unmatched junction bases: 7. The CDR3 runs 14 residues. The CDR3 reads CASRIQGGTTEAFF. The CDR3 DNA follows: TGTGCCAGCAGAATACAGGGGGGGACCACTGAAGCTTTCTTT.

This sequence joins TRBV5-1 and TRBJ1-6, with no clear D. Deletions cut 1 base from V and 8 bases from J, with 7 bases between. CDR1 is SGHRS, CDR2 YFSETQ, per germline. The CDR3 is 13 residues long. DNA for the CDR3: TGCGCCAGCAGCTTGAATTTAGATTCACCCCTCCACTTT. Translation gives CASSLNLDSPLHF.

On this clone: This likely comes from a read error, as the CDR3 has no conserved phenylalanine or tryptophan at its end. It is unclear where the CDR3 begins or ends on the DNA, so no DNA is shown, and the CDR3 is as TCRdb lists it. The chain employs TRBV6-5 and TRBJ1-2; the table's D gene call, TRBD1, was not cross checked with the DNA. Per germline, CDR1 MNHEY and CDR2 SVGAGI. With termini counted, the CDR3 has 14 amino acids. CDR3 loop: CASSSLSSDRGLLV.

This chain links TRBV9 with TRBJ2-3; unclear D gene. This CDR3 has 14 amino acids. Germline CDR1 and CDR2: SGDLS and YYNGEE. Trimming cost V 0 bases and J 5 bases, with 10 bases left between them. The CDR3 DNA is TGTGCCAGCAGCGTAGGGTCTAGGTTAGATACGCAGTATTTT. Protein: CASSVGSRLDTQYF.

J is TRBJ1-1 and V is TRBV20-1; no reliable D call. The germline V gene has CDR1 DFQATT and CDR2 SNEGSKA (reference sequence). The CDR3 contains 16 residues. V was shortened by 3 bases and J by 2 bases, with 19 bases between the two germline ends. As DNA, the CDR3 is TGCAGTGCTAGTGTCCTCGTTAAGTACACAAACACTGAAGCTTTCTTT. Protein: CSASVLVKYTNTEAFF.

The CDR3 region is CASSLGAVGYTF. The DNA of the CDR3 is TGTGCCAGCAGTTTAGGGGCAGTCGGCTACACCTTC. V usage is TRBV12-3 or TRBV12-4 and J usage is TRBJ1-2, with D uncertain. Trimming cost V 1 base and J 8 bases, with 8 bases left between them. The CDR3 is 12 amino acids.

The genes are TRBV4-1 and TRBJ2-7; 8 nucleotides line up with TRBD1. Unmatched junction bases numbered 6, after V lost 2 bases and J lost 6 bases. This CDR3 is 14 amino acids long. Germline CDR1 reads MGHRA; CDR2 reads YSYEKL. This chain's CDR3 is CASSQSQGAGEQYF. DNA of the CDR3: TGCGCCAGCAGCCAAAGTCAGGGGGCGGGCGAGCAGTACTTC.

This clone was seen a single time. The chain uses TRBV4-1 and TRBJ1-1; 11 bases are a match to TRBD1. V dropped 5 bases and J dropped 8; count of bases not matched to a gene: 13. The CDR3 consists of 16 residues. Germline V CDR1 and CDR2: MGHRA, YSYEKL. CDR3 sequence (DNA): TGCGCCAGCAGCGAAGGGACAGGGGGTCTCGGCCCAGAAGCTTTCTTT. Protein product: CASSEGTGGLGPEAFF.

The rearrangement joins TRBV30 to TRBJ1-2, with D unclear. This CDR3 comprises 15 residues. Germline values: CDR1 GTSNPN, CDR2 SVGIG (reference sequence). V lost 5 bases and J lost 4, with 20 bases in between. The CDR3 coding sequence is TGTGCCTGGTCTCTCAGATCCAAAACACCCTATGGCTACACCTTC. As protein: CAWSLRSKTPYGYTF.

This clone was seen more than once but under ten times. The V gene is TRBV12-3 or TRBV12-4, the J gene TRBJ1-1, with TRBD1 matching over 11 bases. The V gene end was trimmed by 4 bases and the J gene end by 10 bases; junction bases not matched to a gene: 5. The CDR3 is 13 residues long. This CDR3 reads CASSWDRGGVAFF. CDR3 nucleotide sequence: TGTGCCAGCAGTTGGGACAGGGGGGGAGTAGCTTTCTTT.

This clone was detected only once. The chain uses TRBV5-8 and TRBJ2-2; D is perhaps TRBD1 (6 bases). Germline CDR1 SGHTS, CDR2 YDEGEE. The CDR3 contains 16 residues. V lost 4 bases and J lost 0, with 13 bases in between. CDR3 region: CASSLGTPANTGELFF. The CDR3 DNA is TGTGCCAGCAGCCTGGGGACACCCGCGAACACCGGGGAGCTGTTTTTT.

The V call is TRBV27, the J call TRBJ2-2; D uncertain. Trimming pared 5 bases from V and 4 bases from J, leaving 8 bases between. The CDR3 totals 13 residues. Germline CDR1 reads MNHEY; CDR2 reads SMNVEV (reference sequence). DNA for the CDR3: TGTGCCAGCAGTCTCTACTCCACCGGGGAGCTGTTTTTT. Translation: CASSLYSTGELFF.

The genes are TRBV5-1 and TRBJ1-6; the match to TRBD1 covers 8 bases. The V gene's germline CDR1 is SGHRS and CDR2 YFSETQ. This CDR3 contains 17 residues. V trimming: 2 bases; J trimming: 13 bases; junction bases outside the gene matches: 17. The CDR3 sequence: CASSLNFQGAQRAPLHF. CDR3 sequence (DNA): TGCGCCAGCAGCTTAAACTTCCAGGGGGCGCAAAGGGCTCCCCTCCACTTT.